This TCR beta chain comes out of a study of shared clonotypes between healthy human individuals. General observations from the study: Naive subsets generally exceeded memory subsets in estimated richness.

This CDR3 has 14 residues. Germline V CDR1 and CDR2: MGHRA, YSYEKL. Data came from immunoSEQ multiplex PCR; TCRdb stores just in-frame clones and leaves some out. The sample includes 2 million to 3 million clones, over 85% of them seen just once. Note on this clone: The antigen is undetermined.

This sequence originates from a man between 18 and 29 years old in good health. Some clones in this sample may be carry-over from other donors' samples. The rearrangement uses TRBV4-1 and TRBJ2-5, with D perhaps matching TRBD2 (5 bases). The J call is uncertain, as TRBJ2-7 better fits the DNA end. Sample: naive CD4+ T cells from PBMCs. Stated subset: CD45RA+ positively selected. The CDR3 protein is CASSQVAGVYEQYF. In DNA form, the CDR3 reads TGCGCCAGCAGCCAAGTGGCGGGCGTCTACGAGCAGTACTTC.